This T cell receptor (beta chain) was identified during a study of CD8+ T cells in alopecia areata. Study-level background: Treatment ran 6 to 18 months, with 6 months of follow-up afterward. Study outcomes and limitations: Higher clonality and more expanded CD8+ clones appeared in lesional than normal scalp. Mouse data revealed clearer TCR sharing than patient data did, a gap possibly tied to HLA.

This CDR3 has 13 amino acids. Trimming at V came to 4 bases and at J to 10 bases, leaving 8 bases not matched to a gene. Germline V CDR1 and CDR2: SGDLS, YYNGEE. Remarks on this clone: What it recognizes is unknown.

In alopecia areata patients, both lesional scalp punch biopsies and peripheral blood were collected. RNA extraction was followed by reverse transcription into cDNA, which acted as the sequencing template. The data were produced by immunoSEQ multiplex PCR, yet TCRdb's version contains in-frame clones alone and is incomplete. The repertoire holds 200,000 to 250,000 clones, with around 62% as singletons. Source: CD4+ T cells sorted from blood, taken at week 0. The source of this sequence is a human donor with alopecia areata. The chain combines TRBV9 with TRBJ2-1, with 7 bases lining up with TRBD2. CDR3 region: CASSSRLAGEQFF. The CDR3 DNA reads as TGTGCCAGCAGCTCCAGACTAGCTGGAGAGCAGTTCTTC.